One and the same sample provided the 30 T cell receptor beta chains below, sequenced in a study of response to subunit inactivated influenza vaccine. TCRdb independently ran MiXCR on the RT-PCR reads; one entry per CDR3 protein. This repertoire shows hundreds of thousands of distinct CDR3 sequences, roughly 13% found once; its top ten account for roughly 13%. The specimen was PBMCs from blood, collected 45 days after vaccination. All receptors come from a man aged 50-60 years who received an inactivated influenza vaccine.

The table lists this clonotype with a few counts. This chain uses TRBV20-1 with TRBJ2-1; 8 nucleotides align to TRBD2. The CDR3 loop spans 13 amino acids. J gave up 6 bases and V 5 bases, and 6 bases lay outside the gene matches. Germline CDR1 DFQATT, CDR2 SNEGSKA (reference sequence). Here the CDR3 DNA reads TGCAGTGCTTGGGTAGCGGGACTCAATGAGCAGTTCTTC. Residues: CSAWVAGLNEQFF.

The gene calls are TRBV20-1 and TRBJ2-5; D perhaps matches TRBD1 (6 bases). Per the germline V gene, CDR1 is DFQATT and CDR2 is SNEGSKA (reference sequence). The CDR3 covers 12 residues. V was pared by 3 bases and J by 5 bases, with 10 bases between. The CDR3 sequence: CSASWGPETQYF. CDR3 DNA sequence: TGCAGTGCTAGTTGGGGGCCGGAGACCCAGTACTTC.

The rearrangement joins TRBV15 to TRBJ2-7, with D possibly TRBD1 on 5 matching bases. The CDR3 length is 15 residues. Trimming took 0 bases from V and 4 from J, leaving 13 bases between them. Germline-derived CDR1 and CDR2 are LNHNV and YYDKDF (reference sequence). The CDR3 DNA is TGTGCCACCAGCAGAGACCCGAGAACAGGTTACGAGCAGTACTTC. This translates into CATSRDPRTGYEQYF.

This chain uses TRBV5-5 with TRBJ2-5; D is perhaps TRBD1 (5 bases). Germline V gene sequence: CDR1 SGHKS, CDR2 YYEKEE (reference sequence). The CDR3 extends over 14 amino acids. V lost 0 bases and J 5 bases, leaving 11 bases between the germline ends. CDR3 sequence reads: CASSLDRNSETQYF. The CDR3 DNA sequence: TGTGCCAGCAGCTTGGACAGGAACTCGGAGACCCAGTACTTC. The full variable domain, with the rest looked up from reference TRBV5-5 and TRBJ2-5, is DAGVTQSPTHLIKTRGQQVTLRCSPISGHKSVSWYQQVLGQGPQFIFQYYEKEERGRGNFPDRFSARQFPNYSSELNVNALLLGDSALYLCASSLDRNSETQYFGPGTRLLVL.

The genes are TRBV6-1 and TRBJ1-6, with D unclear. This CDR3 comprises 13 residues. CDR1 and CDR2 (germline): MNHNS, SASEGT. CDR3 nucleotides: TGTGTGACCGGAAGCTCCTATAATTCACCCCTCCACTTT. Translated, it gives CVTGSSYNSPLHF.

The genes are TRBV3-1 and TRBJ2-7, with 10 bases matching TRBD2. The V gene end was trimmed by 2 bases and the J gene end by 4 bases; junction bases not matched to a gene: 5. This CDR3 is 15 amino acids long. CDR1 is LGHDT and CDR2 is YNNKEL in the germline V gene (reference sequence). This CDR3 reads CASSQTSGISYEQYF. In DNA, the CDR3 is TGTGCCAGCAGCCAAACTAGCGGGATCAGTTACGAGCAGTACTTC.

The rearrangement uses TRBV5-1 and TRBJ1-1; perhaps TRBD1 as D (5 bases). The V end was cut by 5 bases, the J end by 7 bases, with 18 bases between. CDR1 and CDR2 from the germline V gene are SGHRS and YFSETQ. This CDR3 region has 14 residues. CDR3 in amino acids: CASRTGLWEDEAFF. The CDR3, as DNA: TGCGCCAGCAGGACGGGACTTTGGGAAGATGAAGCTTTCTTT.

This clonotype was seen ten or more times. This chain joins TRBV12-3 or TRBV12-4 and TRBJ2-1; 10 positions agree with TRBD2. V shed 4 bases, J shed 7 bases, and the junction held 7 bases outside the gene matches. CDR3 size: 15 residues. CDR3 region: CASSSSGLALNEQFF. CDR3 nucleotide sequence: TGTGCCAGCAGTTCCTCGGGACTAGCGTTGAATGAGCAGTTCTTC.

CDR3 nucleotide sequence: TGTGCCATCAGTGAGCTAAATCCGGGACTAGCGAAGTTGACGTCCTACAATGAGCAGTTCTTC. It is translated as CAISELNPGLAKLTSYNEQFF. This chain uses TRBV10-3 with TRBJ2-1; 10 bases map to TRBD2. V trimming: 2 bases; J trimming: 1 base; junction bases outside the gene matches: 17. The CDR3 spans 21 residues. CDR1 and CDR2 from the germline V gene are ENHRY and SYGVKD.

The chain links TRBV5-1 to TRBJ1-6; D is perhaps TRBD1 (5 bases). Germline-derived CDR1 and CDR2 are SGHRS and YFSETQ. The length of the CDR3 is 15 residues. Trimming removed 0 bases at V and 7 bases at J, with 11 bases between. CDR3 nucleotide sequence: TGCGCCAGCAGCTTGGCCTTGGACATCAATTCACCCCTCCACTTT. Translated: CASSLALDINSPLHF.

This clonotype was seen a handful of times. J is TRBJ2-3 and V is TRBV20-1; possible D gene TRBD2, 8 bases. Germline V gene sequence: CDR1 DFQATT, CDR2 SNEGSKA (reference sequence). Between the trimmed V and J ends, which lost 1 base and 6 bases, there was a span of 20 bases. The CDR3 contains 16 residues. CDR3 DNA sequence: TGCAGTGCTAGAGCAGGACTAGCCCCAGGGGGGGATACGCAGTATTTT. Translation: CSARAGLAPGGDTQYF.

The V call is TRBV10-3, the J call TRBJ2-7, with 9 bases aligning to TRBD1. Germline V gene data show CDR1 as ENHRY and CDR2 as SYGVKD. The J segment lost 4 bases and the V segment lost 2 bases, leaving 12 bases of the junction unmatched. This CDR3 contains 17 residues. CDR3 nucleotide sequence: TGTGCCATCAGTGAGGCCCAGGGACAGGGTAATCGGTACGAGCAGTACTTC. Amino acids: CAISEAQGQGNRYEQYF.

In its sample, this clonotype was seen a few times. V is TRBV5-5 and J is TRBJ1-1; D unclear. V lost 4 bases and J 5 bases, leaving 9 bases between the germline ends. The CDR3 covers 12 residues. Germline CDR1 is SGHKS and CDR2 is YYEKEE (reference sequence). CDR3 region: CASSPGRTEAFF. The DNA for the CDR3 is TGTGCCAGCAGCCCCGGTCGGACTGAAGCTTTCTTT.

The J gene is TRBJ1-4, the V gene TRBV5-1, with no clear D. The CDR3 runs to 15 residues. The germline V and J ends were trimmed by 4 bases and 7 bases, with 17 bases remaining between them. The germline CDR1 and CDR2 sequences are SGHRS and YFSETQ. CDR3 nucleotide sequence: TGCGCCAGCAGCGCCGGTCTACGGGCGCTTGAAAAACTGTTTTTT. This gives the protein CASSAGLRALEKLFF.

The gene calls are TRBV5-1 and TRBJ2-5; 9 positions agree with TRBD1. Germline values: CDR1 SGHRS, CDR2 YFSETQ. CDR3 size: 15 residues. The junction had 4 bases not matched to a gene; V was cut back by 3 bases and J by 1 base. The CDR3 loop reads CASSWTGVLQETQYF. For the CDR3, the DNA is TGCGCCAGCAGCTGGACAGGGGTCCTCCAAGAGACCCAGTACTTC.

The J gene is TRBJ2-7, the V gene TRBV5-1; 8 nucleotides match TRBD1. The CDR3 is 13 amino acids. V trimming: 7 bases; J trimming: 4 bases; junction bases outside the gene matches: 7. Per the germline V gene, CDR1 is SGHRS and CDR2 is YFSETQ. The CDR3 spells CASAEQGGYEQYF. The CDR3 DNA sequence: TGCGCCAGCGCTGAACAGGGGGGATACGAGCAGTACTTC. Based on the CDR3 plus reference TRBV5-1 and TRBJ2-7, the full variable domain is KAGVTQTPRYLIKTRGQQVTLSCSPISGHRSVSWYQQTPGQGLQFLFEYFSETQRNKGNFPGRFSGRQFSNSRSEMNVSTLELGDSALYLCASAEQGGYEQYFGPGTRLTVT.

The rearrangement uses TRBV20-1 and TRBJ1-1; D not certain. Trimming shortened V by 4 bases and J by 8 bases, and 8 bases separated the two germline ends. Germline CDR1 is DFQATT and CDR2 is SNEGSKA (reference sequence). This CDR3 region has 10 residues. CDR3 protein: CSATKREAFF. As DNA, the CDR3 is TGCAGTGCTACGAAGAGAGAAGCTTTCTTT.

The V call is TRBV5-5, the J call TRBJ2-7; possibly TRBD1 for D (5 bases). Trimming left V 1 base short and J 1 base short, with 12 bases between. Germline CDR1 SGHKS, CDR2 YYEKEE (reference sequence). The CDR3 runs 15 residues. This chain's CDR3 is CASSLTGHQSYEQYF. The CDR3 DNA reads TGTGCCAGCAGCTTGACAGGACACCAATCCTACGAGCAGTACTTC.

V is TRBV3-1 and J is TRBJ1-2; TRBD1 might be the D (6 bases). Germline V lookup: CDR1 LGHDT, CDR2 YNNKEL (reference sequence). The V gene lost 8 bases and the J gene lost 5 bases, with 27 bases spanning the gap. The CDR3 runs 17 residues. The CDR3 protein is CASSRSRAGGQAYGYTF. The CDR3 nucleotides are TGTGCCAGCTCCAGGTCCAGGGCTGGGGGCCAAGCATATGGCTACACCTTC.

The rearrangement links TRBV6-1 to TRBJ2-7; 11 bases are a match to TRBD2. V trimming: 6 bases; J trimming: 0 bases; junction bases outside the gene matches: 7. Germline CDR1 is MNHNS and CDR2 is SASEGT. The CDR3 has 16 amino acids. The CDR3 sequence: CASRKSTSGSSYEQYF. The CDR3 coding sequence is TGTGCCAGCAGAAAATCAACTAGCGGGAGCTCCTACGAGCAGTACTTC.

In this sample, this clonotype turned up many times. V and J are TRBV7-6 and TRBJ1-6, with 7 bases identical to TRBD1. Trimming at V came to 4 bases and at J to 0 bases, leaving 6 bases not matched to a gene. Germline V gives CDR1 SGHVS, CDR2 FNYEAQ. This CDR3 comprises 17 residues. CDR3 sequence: CASSYTGQSSYNSPLHF. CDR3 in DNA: TGTGCCAGCAGCTATACGGGACAGAGCTCCTATAATTCACCCCTCCACTTT.

The CDR3 loop reads CASSLTGLQGQYF. Here the CDR3 DNA reads TGCGCCAGCAGCCTAACTGGACTGCAGGGGCAGTACTTC. The chain couples TRBV5-1 to TRBJ2-7; D possibly matches TRBD1 or TRBD2 (5 bases each). Trimming shortened V by 4 bases and J by 9 bases, and 17 bases separated the two germline ends. Germline V gene lookup returns CDR1 SGHRS and CDR2 YFSETQ. The CDR3 loop spans 13 amino acids.

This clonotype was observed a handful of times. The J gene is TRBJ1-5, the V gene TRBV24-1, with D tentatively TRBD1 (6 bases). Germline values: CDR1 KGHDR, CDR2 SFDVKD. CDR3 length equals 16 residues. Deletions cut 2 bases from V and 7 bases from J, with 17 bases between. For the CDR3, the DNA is TGTGCCACCAGTGATTCTTGGACAGAAGCAGGCCAGCCCCAGCATTTT. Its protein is CATSDSWTEAGQPQHF.

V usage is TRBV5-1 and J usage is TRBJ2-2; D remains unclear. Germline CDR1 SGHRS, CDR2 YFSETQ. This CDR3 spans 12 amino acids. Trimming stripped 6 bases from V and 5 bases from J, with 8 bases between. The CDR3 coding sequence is TGCGCCAGCACAGGCACAACCGGGGAGCTGTTTTTT. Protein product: CASTGTTGELFF.

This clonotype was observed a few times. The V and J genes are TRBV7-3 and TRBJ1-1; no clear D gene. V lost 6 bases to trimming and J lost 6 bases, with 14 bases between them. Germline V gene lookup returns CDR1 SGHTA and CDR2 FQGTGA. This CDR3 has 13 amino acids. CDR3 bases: TGTGCCAGCAGTCTCCAGGCTGGTGCTGAAGCTTTCTTT. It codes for CASSLQAGAEAFF.

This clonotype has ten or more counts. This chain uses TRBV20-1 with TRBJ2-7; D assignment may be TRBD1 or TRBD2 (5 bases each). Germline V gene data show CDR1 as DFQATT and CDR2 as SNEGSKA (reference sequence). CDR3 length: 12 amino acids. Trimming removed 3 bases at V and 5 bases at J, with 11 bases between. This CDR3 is CSASRRGDEQYF. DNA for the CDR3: TGCAGTGCTAGCCGCCGGGGCGACGAGCAGTACTTC.

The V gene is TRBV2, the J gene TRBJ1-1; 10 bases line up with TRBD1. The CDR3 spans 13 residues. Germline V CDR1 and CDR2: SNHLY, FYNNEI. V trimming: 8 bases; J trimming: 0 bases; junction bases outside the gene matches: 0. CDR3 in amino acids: CASGQGVNTEAFF. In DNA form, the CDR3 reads TGTGCCAGCGGACAGGGGGTGAACACTGAAGCTTTCTTT.

The CDR3 loop is CSARDLTSGSDIQYF. The CDR3 coding sequence is TGCAGTGCTAGAGATTTGACTAGCGGGAGTGACATTCAGTACTTC. The chain couples TRBV20-1 to TRBJ2-4; TRBD2 matches at 12 bases. V lost 0 bases and J lost 8; bases outside the gene matches: 5. Germline V gives CDR1 DFQATT, CDR2 SNEGSKA (reference sequence). The CDR3 covers 15 residues.

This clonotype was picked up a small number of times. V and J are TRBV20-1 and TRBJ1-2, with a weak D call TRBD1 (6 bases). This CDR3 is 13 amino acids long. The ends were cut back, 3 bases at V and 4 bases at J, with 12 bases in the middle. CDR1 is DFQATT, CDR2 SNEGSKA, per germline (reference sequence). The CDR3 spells CSASRDRFYGYTF. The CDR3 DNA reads TGCAGTGCTAGTCGCGACAGGTTCTATGGCTACACCTTC.

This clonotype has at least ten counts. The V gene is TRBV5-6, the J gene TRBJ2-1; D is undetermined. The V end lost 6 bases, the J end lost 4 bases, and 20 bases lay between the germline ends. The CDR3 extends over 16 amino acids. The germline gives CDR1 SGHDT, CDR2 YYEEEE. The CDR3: CASTLRRAKTYNEQFF. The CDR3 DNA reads TGTGCCAGCACCCTCAGAAGGGCTAAGACTTACAATGAGCAGTTCTTC.